A selection of T cell receptor beta chains follows, all from one sample in a study of T cells in Graves' hyperthyroidism and ophthalmopathy. One entry per CDR3 protein results from TCRdb running MiXCR on the multiplex PCR reads. This repertoire shows 490,000 or so distinct CDR3 sequences, 20% to 25% found once; its top ten account for 45% to 50%. The sequenced sample consisted of blood. These receptors were taken from a woman in her 70s with Graves' ophthalmopathy. The conserved cysteine and the conserved F or W are not part of the CDR3 here.

V	J	CDR3
TRBV20-1	TRBJ1-1	SARDPRRTGYTEAF
TRBV28	TRBJ2-7	ASSLQGRLGEQY
TRBV20-1	TRBJ2-3	SADPGLAGEESTDTQY
TRBV2	TRBJ2-7	ASSAGTSGRYEQY
TRBV5-1	TRBJ2-5	ASSLAVAGGETQY
TRBV3-1	TRBJ2-7	ASSPTRFAGGTYEQY
TRBV5-1	TRBJ2-1	ASSLVASGTYNEQF
TRBV3-1	TRBJ2-7	ASSQATGLLIVEQY
TRBV30	TRBJ2-7	AWRRGSSYEQY
TRBV19	TRBJ2-1	ASTGTSGSRYNEQF
TRBV12-3/TRBV12-4	TRBJ1-1	ASSLQGGTEAF
TRBV20-1	TRBJ2-7	SASGPSLREIYEQY
TRBV12-3/TRBV12-4	TRBJ1-1	ASSLGTGVGAF
TRBV24-1	TRBJ2-2	ATSDSRVTNTGELF